The sequence of this TCR beta chain was determined in a study of cytotoxic CD8 clonotypes in ibrutinib-treated CLL. Study background: Complete response was seen in 2 patients and partial in 24; some 12 progressed and roughly 14 stayed remitted after a median roughly 70 months.

CDR3 length: 14 amino acids. With 6 bases removed from V and 5 bases from J, the gap between germline ends came to 17 bases. Germline-derived CDR1 and CDR2 are MNHEY and SVGAGI. Libraries were prepared by immunoSEQ multiplex PCR; TCRdb keeps only in-frame clonotypes and omits some of them. Among about 15,000 clones listed, roughly 69% were seen once. The chain uses TRBV6-5 and TRBJ2-7; D remains unclear. The sample in question was PBMCs, obtained before ibrutinib treatment. The TCR was taken from a human donor with chronic lymphocytic leukemia. The CDR3 spells CASSSARAPHEQYF. The CDR3 bases are TGTGCCAGCAGCTCTGCCCGGGCTCCCCACGAGCAGTACTTC.